This entry lists 28 T cell receptor beta chains sequenced from one sample in a study of T cells in women clearing cervical HPV infection. Sequenced by immunoSEQ multiplex PCR; TCRdb stores in-frame clones only, minus some. The table lists tens of thousands of clones. Sequencing was performed on blood buffy coat. The receptors shown here come from a woman aged 18 to 75 with a cervical HPV16 infection that either progressed to CIN3+ or cleared (not recorded which).

As to this clone: With the read ending 3 residues before the CDR3 end, the germline J gene is used to fill in that end. V is TRBV5-6 and J is TRBJ2-7, with a possible D match to TRBD1 (5 bases). Germline CDR1 is SGHDT and CDR2 is YYEEEE. V dropped 2 bases and J dropped 4 bases, with 13 bases sitting between them. The CDR3 is 14 amino acids. CDR3 amino acids: CASSFRQKRYEQYF. Partial CDR3 DNA: TGTGCCAGCAGCTTCCGACAGAAAAGATACGAG.

Of note for this clone: The CDR3 end is not reached by the read, which stops 3 residues before it; the germline J gene fills it in. V and J are TRBV29-1 and TRBJ2-3; 7 nucleotides line up with TRBD2. Germline CDR1 and CDR2: SQVTM and ANQGSEA. After removal of 3 bases from V and 1 base from J, the junction contained 7 bases not matched to a gene. The CDR3 loop spans 15 amino acids. The CDR3 bases that were read are TGCAGCGTTGAGGGAGCGGGGTCCGGCACAGATACG. As protein: CSVEGAGSGTDT. The entire CDR3 protein is CSVEGAGSGTDTQYF.

In regard to this clone: Sequencing ends 3 residues short of the CDR3 end; the germline J gene provides the rest. J is TRBJ1-6 and V is TRBV7-9; the match to TRBD1 covers 9 bases. There are 14 residues in the CDR3. Per the germline V gene, CDR1 is SEHNR and CDR2 is FQNEAQ (reference sequence). CDR3 loop: CASSLSGTGLALHF. CDR3 bases read: TGTGCCAGCAGCCTATCCGGGACAGGGTTAGCC.

The CDR3 region is CAWNPPGQGSSYTF. Partial CDR3 DNA: TGTGCCTGGAATCCCCCGGGACAGGGCTCCAGC. V and J are TRBV30 and TRBJ1-2; TRBD1 aligns across 9 bases. Read sequence stops 3 residues before the CDR3 end, and the germline J gene provides the missing end. Germline V gene data show CDR1 as GTSNPN and CDR2 as SVGIG (reference sequence). CDR3 size: 14 residues.

Concerning this clone: The read ends 3 residues shy of where the CDR3 ends; the end is completed using the germline J gene. V is TRBV5-6 and J is TRBJ2-7; D remains ambiguous. V was pared by 3 bases and J by 3 bases, with 7 bases between. CDR3 size: 12 residues. CDR1 and CDR2 from the germline V gene are SGHDT and YYEEEE. CDR3 DNA (partial): TGTGCCAGCAGCTCAGAGGTCTACGAG. Encoded protein: CASSSEVYE. The complete CDR3 reads CASSSEVYEQYF.

A remark on this clone: The observed sequence ends 3 residues before the CDR3 terminus, with the missing tail filled in from the germline J gene. The J gene is TRBJ1-2, the V gene TRBV2; D is undetermined. CDR1 and CDR2 (germline): SNHLY, FYNNEI. The CDR3 contains 16 residues. Trimming pared 5 bases from V and 1 base from J, leaving 17 bases between. CDR3 sequence reads: CASSYSSTLLNYGYTF. The sequenced CDR3 bases are TGTGCCAGCAGTTACTCATCGACACTCCTTAACTATGGC.

Remarks on this clone: The read terminates 3 residues ahead of where the CDR3 ends, so the germline J gene completes it. The gene calls are TRBV4-1 and TRBJ2-3; weak D call: TRBD2 (5 bases). The germline gives CDR1 MGHRA, CDR2 YSYEKL. Between the trimmed V and J ends, which lost 1 base and 8 bases, there was a span of 7 bases. There are 12 residues in the CDR3. The CDR3 here is CASSQVASTQYF. The sequenced CDR3 bases are TGCGCCAGCAGCCAAGTAGCGTCTACG.

To note about this clone: The CDR3 is cut off 3 residues early in the read; its end comes from the germline J gene. The chain uses TRBV7-2 and TRBJ1-2, with 9 bases aligning to TRBD1. CDR3 length: 14 residues. Germline CDR1 SGHTA, CDR2 FQGNSA. J was trimmed by 5 bases and V by 5 bases; bases with no gene match: 6. Incomplete CDR3 DNA: TGTGCCAGCAGCGTTTTAGGGACAGGGTATGGC. Its protein product is CASSVLGTGYG. The full CDR3 protein reads CASSVLGTGYGYTF.

As for this clone: The read terminates 3 residues ahead of where the CDR3 ends, so the germline J gene completes it. V usage is TRBV11-2 and J usage is TRBJ2-7, with D tentatively TRBD1 (5 bases). The V end was cut by 3 bases, the J end by 2 bases, with 11 bases between. CDR1 and CDR2 (germline): SGHAT, FQNNGV. This CDR3 is built from 14 residues. CDR3 region: CASSLQGPPYEQYF. The covered CDR3 bases are TGTGCCAGCAGCTTGCAGGGTCCCCCCTACGAG.

A word on this clone: The read falls 3 residues short of the CDR3 end, and the missing part is taken from the germline J gene. The chain employs TRBV27 and TRBJ1-1; TRBD1 matches 7 bases. CDR3 length equals 13 residues. CDR1 and CDR2 from the germline V gene are MNHEY and SMNVEV (reference sequence). Trimming cost V 5 bases and J 7 bases; bases outside gene matches: 7. The CDR3 sequence: CASSQRQGLEAFF. The CDR3 bases that were read are TGTGCCAGCAGTCAACGACAGGGCCTTGAA.

As concerns this clone: The read is 3 residues too short to cover the CDR3 end, so that end is filled in from the germline J gene. The chain combines TRBV20-1 with TRBJ2-5; D is perhaps TRBD2 (6 bases). The germline CDR1 and CDR2 sequences are DFQATT and SNEGSKA (reference sequence). The CDR3 runs 14 residues. Trimming removed 8 bases from V and 2 bases from J, with 18 bases in between. CDR3 bases read: TGCAGTCCGAGGGGAAGCGGGCAACAAGAGACC. This sequence encodes CSPRGSGQQET. The entire CDR3 reads CSPRGSGQQETQYF.

Concerning this clone: The read comes to an end 3 residues before the CDR3 does, leaving the germline J gene to fill in the end. The genes are TRBV2 and TRBJ2-7, with 9 positions matching TRBD1. The CDR3 has 13 amino acids. Germline V gene data show CDR1 as SNHLY and CDR2 as FYNNEI. With 6 bases clipped from V and 1 base from J, the junction kept 1 base outside the gene matches. CDR3 bases read: TGTGCCAGCAGGGGACAGGGATCCTACGAG. Translation gives CASRGQGSYE. The complete CDR3 reads CASRGQGSYEQYF.

Worth noting for this clone: Coverage ceases 3 residues before the CDR3 finishes, and the germline J gene fills in the end. The rearrangement uses TRBV5-4 and TRBJ1-4; the match to TRBD1 covers 8 bases. J gave up 8 bases and V 3 bases, and 6 bases lay outside the gene matches. The CDR3 totals 14 residues. Germline CDR1 and CDR2: SGHNT and YYREEE (reference sequence). The part of the CDR3 DNA that was read is TGTGCCAGCAGCTCTACAGGGGGTGGCGAAAAA. It codes for CASSSTGGGEK. The entire CDR3 is CASSSTGGGEKLFF.

Regarding this clone: Read data end 3 residues before the CDR3 end; the end is taken from the germline J gene. This chain connects TRBV5-6 to TRBJ1-1; tentative D call: TRBD1 (6 bases). V dropped 5 bases and J dropped 5 bases, with 10 bases sitting between them. Germline assignment: CDR1 SGHDT and CDR2 YYEEEE. The CDR3 has 12 residues. Partial CDR3 DNA: TGTGCCAGCAGTCGGGACACGACTGAA. This encodes CASSRDTTE. The full CDR3 sequence reads CASSRDTTEAFF.

Note on this clone: The CDR3 goes on 3 residues after the read ends, and that part is filled in from the germline J gene. The J gene is TRBJ1-2, the V gene TRBV7-9; D is ambiguous. The CDR3 extends over 14 amino acids. The V gene's germline CDR1 is SEHNR and CDR2 FQNEAQ (reference sequence). Incomplete CDR3 DNA: TGTGCCAGCAGCTCCCTAGAGGCCTCGCAAGGC. This codes for CASSSLEASQG. The CDR3 as a whole reads CASSSLEASQGYTF.

On this clone: The read stops 3 residues short of the end of the CDR3; the missing end is completed from the germline J gene. The chain joins TRBV20-1 to TRBJ1-2; D is ambiguous. Germline V gene data show CDR1 as DFQATT and CDR2 as SNEGSKA (reference sequence). The CDR3 loop spans 13 amino acids. Trimming pared 1 base from V and 6 bases from J, leaving 12 bases between. The CDR3 protein is CSARVDSSDGYTF. Incomplete CDR3 DNA: TGCAGTGCTAGAGTTGACTCCTCGGATGGC.

With respect to this clone: The CDR3 end falls 3 residues outside the read, so it is completed with the germline J gene. J is TRBJ1-5 and V is TRBV9; 7 bases fit TRBD1. CDR1 is SGDLS, CDR2 YYNGEE, per germline. This CDR3 spans 14 amino acids. V was pared by 4 bases and J by 6 bases, with 7 bases of the junction left unmatched. CDR3 bases read: TGTGCCAGCAGCCAAACAGGGGACAGTCAGCCC. Translating it yields CASSQTGDSQP. The full CDR3 sequence reads CASSQTGDSQPQHF.

About this clone itself: The read terminates 3 residues ahead of where the CDR3 ends, so the germline J gene completes it. This rearrangement joins TRBV6-1 to TRBJ1-5; 7 positions agree with TRBD1. V was clipped by 0 bases and J by 9 bases; unmatched bases: 14. The CDR3 covers 17 residues. Germline CDR1 and CDR2: MNHNS and SASEGT. The chain's CDR3 is CASSEALGRGRGRPQHF. Partial CDR3 DNA: TGTGCCAGCAGTGAAGCGCTAGGGAGGGGGCGAGGCAGGCCC.

In the case of this clone: The read terminates 3 residues ahead of where the CDR3 ends, so the germline J gene completes it. This rearrangement joins TRBV29-1 to TRBJ1-1, with 8 bases matching TRBD1. Per the germline V gene, CDR1 is SQVTM and CDR2 is ANQGSEA. CDR3 size: 12 residues. Trimming took 6 bases from V and 4 from J; bases not matched to a gene: 4. This chain's CDR3 is CSVTQGATEAFF. The DNA read from the CDR3 is TGCAGCGTAACGCAGGGGGCCACTGAA.

Notes on this clone: The DNA ends 3 residues before the CDR3 does, and the rest of the CDR3 is filled in from the germline J gene. The chain couples TRBV25-1 to TRBJ1-2; D gene unclear. V was pared by 3 bases and J by 4 bases, with 15 bases between. This CDR3 contains 15 residues. Germline assignment: CDR1 MGHDK and CDR2 SYGVNS. The CDR3 region is CASSESSGEPYGYTF. The part of the CDR3 DNA that was read is TGTGCCAGCAGTGAGAGCTCCGGGGAACCCTATGGC.

Concerning this clone itself: The read terminates 3 residues before the CDR3 end, so the remaining end is supplied by the germline J gene. The chain uses TRBV6-1 and TRBJ2-5, with TRBD2 matching 12 bases. With V trimmed by 2 bases and J by 2 bases, 3 bases remained unmatched. The CDR3 is made up of 16 amino acids. From germline, CDR1 is MNHNS and CDR2 SASEGT. The CDR3 bases that were read are TGTGCCAGCAGTGAAATGCTAGCGGGGGGGCAAGAGACC. It translates to CASSEMLAGGQET. The CDR3 in full is CASSEMLAGGQETQYF.

As for this clone: The read falls 3 residues short of the CDR3 end, and the missing part is taken from the germline J gene. V is TRBV15 and J is TRBJ1-5, with a tentative D call TRBD1 (5 bases). Germline loops: CDR1 LNHNV, CDR2 YYDKDF (reference sequence). The CDR3 is 15 amino acids. V lost 0 bases, J lost 6 bases, and 12 bases lay in between. Incomplete CDR3 DNA: TGTGCCACCAGCAGAGATGTTGGGACTGCTCAGCCC. This translates into CATSRDVGTAQP. The CDR3 in its entirety is CATSRDVGTAQPQHF.

With regard to this clone: Coverage ceases 3 residues before the CDR3 finishes, and the germline J gene fills in the end. The chain has TRBV5-1 and TRBJ2-1; 8 positions match TRBD2. The junction had 3 bases not matched to a gene; V was cut back by 3 bases and J by 7 bases. Per the germline V gene, CDR1 is SGHRS and CDR2 is YFSETQ. This CDR3 is built from 13 residues. This CDR3 is CASSWTSFNEQFF. The DNA read from the CDR3 is TGCGCCAGCAGCTGGACTAGCTTTAATGAG. Filled out from reference TRBV5-1 and TRBJ2-1, the complete variable domain reads KAGVTQTPRYLIKTRGQQVTLSCSPISGHRSVSWYQQTPGQGLQFLFEYFSETQRNKGNFPGRFSGRQFSNSRSEMNVSTLELGDSALYLCASSWTSFNEQFFGPGTRLTVL.

A word on this clone: Coverage ceases 3 residues before the CDR3 finishes, and the germline J gene fills in the end. The chain combines TRBV30 with TRBJ2-5; tentative D call: TRBD1 (6 bases). The CDR3 covers 12 residues. Germline CDR1 reads GTSNPN; CDR2 reads SVGIG (reference sequence). V shed 1 base and J shed 4 bases, with 7 bases lying between them. This CDR3 reads CAWSARGETQYF. The CDR3 DNA, read in part, is TGTGCCTGGAGTGCCAGGGGAGAGACC.

Comments on this clone: The CDR3 end is not reached by the read, which stops 3 residues before it; the germline J gene fills it in. The genes are TRBV10-2 and TRBJ2-7; 8 bases match TRBD1. This CDR3 spans 15 amino acids. J gave up 3 bases and V 0 bases, and 4 bases lay outside the gene matches. Germline-derived CDR1 and CDR2 are WSHSY and SAAADI. The DNA read from the CDR3 is TGCGCCAGCAGTGAGTCGAACAGGGGGAGCTACGAG. It yields the protein CASSESNRGSYE. In full, the CDR3 reads CASSESNRGSYEQYF.

Points on this clone: Read coverage stops 3 residues before the CDR3 terminus; the germline J gene supplies the remainder. V gene TRBV20-1 combines with J gene TRBJ2-4, with 12 positions matching TRBD2. Germline V gene sequence: CDR1 DFQATT, CDR2 SNEGSKA (reference sequence). With 6 bases clipped from V and 7 bases from J, the junction kept 13 bases outside the gene matches. The CDR3 has 16 residues. The sequenced CDR3 bases are TGCAGTGCCGGACTAGCGGGGTCGGGTTCAGGGAACATT. Translating gives CSAGLAGSGSGNI. The complete CDR3 sequence is CSAGLAGSGSGNIQYF.

The CDR3 loop is CASSPGISRQGFPYEQYF. Incomplete CDR3 DNA: TGTGCCAGCAGCCCTGGGATTTCGCGGCAGGGGTTCCCCTACGAG. The V and J genes are TRBV7-8 and TRBJ2-7; D might be TRBD1 (6 bases). Sequencing ends 3 residues short of the CDR3 end; the germline J gene provides the rest. Germline CDR1 is SGHVS and CDR2 is FQNEAQ. Trimming stripped 5 bases from V and 2 bases from J, with 25 bases between. The CDR3 covers 18 residues.

Details on this clone: The read comes to an end 3 residues before the CDR3 does, leaving the germline J gene to fill in the end. This chain joins TRBV3-1 (or the pseudogene TRBV3-2) and TRBJ1-3, with D perhaps TRBD1 (5 bases). The V gene's germline CDR1 is LGHDT and CDR2 YNNKEL (reference sequence). V lost 2 bases to trimming and J lost 1 base, with 12 bases between them. The CDR3 consists of 16 residues. The CDR3 DNA, read in part, is TGTGCCAGCAGCCAAAACGGGGGATATTCTGGAAACACC. It yields the protein CASSQNGGYSGNT. The CDR3 reads in full as CASSQNGGYSGNTIYF.